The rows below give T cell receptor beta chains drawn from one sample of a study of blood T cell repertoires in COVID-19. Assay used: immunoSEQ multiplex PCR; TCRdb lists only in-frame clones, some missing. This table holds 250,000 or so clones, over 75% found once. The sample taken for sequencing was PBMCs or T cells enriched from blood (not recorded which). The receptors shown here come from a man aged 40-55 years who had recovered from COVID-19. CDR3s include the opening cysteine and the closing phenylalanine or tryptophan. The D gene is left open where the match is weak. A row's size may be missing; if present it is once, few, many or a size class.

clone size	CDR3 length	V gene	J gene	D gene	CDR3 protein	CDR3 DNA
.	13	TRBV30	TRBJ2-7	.	CAWSKSGAYEQYF	TGTGCCTGGAGTAAATCGGGGGCCTACGAGCAGTACTTC
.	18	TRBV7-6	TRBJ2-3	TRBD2	CASSSTGTSGGTGGTQYF	TGTGCCAGCAGCTCAACCGGGACTAGCGGGGGGACAGGTGGTACGCAGTATTTT
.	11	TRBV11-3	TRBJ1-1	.	CASSLELTRSF	TGTGCCAGCAGCCTCGAACTGACACGTTCCTTT
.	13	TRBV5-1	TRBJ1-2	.	CASSLEGGGGYTF	TGCGCCAGCAGCTTGGAAGGAGGCGGGGGCTACACCTTC
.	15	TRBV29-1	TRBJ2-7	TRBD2	CSVVTGGGAGGEQYF	TGCAGCGTTGTTACCGGGGGGGGAGCGGGAGGCGAGCAGTACTTC
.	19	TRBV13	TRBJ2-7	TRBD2	CASSFRGPSGTSGRFGQYF	TGTGCCAGCAGCTTCCGGGGGCCCTCGGGGACTAGCGGGAGATTTGGGCAGTACTTC
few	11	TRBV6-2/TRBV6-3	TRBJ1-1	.	CASSLQGQAFF	TGTGCCAGCAGTCTGCAGGGCCAAGCTTTCTTT
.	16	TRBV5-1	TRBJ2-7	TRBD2	CASAPLAEYYGLEQYF	TGCGCCAGCGCACCCCTAGCGGAATATTACGGGTTGGAGCAGTACTTC
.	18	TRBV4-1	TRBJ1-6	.	CASSQDTYAGILNSPLHF	TGCGCCAGCAGCCAAGATACTTATGCAGGGATACTCAATTCACCCCTCCACTTT
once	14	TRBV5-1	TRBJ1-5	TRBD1	CASSLQGAGQPQHF	TGCGCCAGCAGCTTACAGGGGGCGGGTCAGCCCCAGCATTTT
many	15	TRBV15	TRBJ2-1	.	CATRRDTGFYNEQFF	TGTGCCACCAGACGGGACACCGGATTCTACAATGAGCAGTTCTTC
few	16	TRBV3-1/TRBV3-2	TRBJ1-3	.	CASSQSGMAAGNTIYF	TGTGCCAGCAGCCAATCCGGGATGGCGGCTGGAAACACCATATATTTT
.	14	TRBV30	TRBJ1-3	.	CAWIPTSSGNTIYF	TGTGCCTGGATCCCAACCAGTTCTGGAAACACCATATATTTT
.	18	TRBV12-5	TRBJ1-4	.	CASGLRHGDGATNEKLFF	TGTGCTAGTGGTTTGCGGCACGGGGATGGAGCAACTAATGAAAAACTGTTTTTT
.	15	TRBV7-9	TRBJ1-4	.	CASSMSGESNEKLFF	TGTGCCAGCAGCATGTCGGGGGAGAGTAATGAAAAACTGTTTTTT
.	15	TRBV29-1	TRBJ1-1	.	CSVEDRWGRNTEAFF	TGCAGCGTTGAAGATAGGTGGGGCCGGAACACTGAAGCTTTCTTT
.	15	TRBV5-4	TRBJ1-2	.	CASSLMVTGNYGYTF	TGTGCCAGCAGCTTGATGGTAACAGGCAACTATGGCTACACCTTC
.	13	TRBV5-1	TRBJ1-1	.	CASSLTGIREAFF	TGCGCCAGCAGCCTGACAGGAATTAGGGAAGCTTTCTTT
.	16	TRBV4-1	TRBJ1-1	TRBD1	CASSPDRGRGNTEAFF	TGCGCCAGCAGCCCCGACAGGGGACGCGGGAACACTGAAGCTTTCTTT
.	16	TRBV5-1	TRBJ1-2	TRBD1	CASSLFRDRSQDGYTF	TGCGCCAGCAGCTTGTTTAGGGACAGGTCTCAGGATGGCTACACCTTC
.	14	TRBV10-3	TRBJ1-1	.	CAISEYEGNTEAFF	TGTGCCATCAGTGAGTATGAGGGGAACACTGAAGCTTTCTTT
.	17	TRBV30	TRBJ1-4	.	CAWSLQGAGTFFGKLFF	TGTGCCTGGAGCCTACAGGGAGCTGGGACCTTTTTCGGAAAACTGTTTTTT
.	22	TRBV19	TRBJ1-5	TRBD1	CASSIRYPVRTGQGASNQPQHF	TGTGCCAGTAGTATAAGGTATCCTGTTAGGACGGGACAGGGGGCAAGCAATCAGCCCCAGCATTTT
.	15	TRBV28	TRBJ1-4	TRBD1	CASTQGQATNEKLFF	TGTGCCAGCACTCAGGGACAGGCAACTAATGAAAAACTGTTTTTT
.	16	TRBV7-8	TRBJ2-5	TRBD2	CASIFPGLADQETQYF	TGTGCCAGCATCTTCCCGGGACTAGCGGACCAAGAGACCCAGTACTTC
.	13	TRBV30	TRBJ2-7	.	CAWRISSSYEQYF	TGTGCCTGGAGAATTAGCAGCTCCTACGAGCAGTACTTC
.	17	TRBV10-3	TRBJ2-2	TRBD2	CAINGLAGGRGTGELFF	TGTGCCATCAATGGACTAGCGGGGGGAAGGGGTACCGGGGAGCTGTTTTTT
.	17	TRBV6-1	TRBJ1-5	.	CASSEGAGTSSNQPQHF	TGTGCCAGCAGTGAAGGGGCAGGCACTAGTAGCAATCAGCCCCAGCATTTT
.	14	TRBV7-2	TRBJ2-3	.	CASSLGALTDTQYF	TGTGCCAGCAGCTTAGGGGCCCTTACAGATACGCAGTATTTT
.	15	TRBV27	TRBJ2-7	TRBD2	CASSPLGLAPYEQYF	TGTGCCAGCAGTCCCCTCGGACTAGCCCCCTACGAGCAGTACTTC
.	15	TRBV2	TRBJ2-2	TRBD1	CASSVQGANTGELFF	TGTGCCAGCAGTGTACAGGGGGCGAACACCGGGGAGCTGTTTTTT
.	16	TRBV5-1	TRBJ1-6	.	CASSLGAQGANSPLHF	TGCGCCAGCAGCTTGGGGGCACAGGGTGCAAACTCACCCCTCCACTTT
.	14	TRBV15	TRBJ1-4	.	CATSRDRVNEKLFF	TGTGCCACCAGCAGAGATCGAGTAAATGAAAAACTGTTTTTT
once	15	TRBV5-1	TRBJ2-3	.	CASSQAPAPPDTQYF	TGCGCCAGCAGCCAGGCCCCGGCCCCCCCAGATACGCAGTATTTT
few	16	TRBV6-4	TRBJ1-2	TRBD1	CASSPRTGGWNYGYTF	TGTGCCAGCAGTCCCAGGACAGGGGGGTGGAACTATGGCTACACCTTC
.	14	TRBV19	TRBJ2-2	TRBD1	CASSGTGGSGELFF	TGTGCCAGTAGTGGGACAGGGGGCAGCGGGGAGCTGTTTTTT
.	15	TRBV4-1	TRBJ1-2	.	CASSQERGQNYGYTF	TGCGCCAGCAGCCAAGAGAGAGGGCAGAACTATGGCTACACCTTC
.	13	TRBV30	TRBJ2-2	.	CAWSAQLTGELFF	TGTGCCTGGAGTGCCCAACTTACCGGGGAGCTGTTTTTT
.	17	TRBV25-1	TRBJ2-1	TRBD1	CASSESKEGQGLDEQFF	TGTGCCAGCAGTGAATCAAAAGAGGGACAGGGGCTCGATGAGCAGTTCTTC
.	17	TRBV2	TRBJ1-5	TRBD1	CASSAGQGQTKNQPQHF	TGTGCCAGCAGTGCGGGACAGGGCCAAACTAAAAATCAGCCCCAGCATTTT
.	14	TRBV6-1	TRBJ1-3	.	CASSEQTASNTIYF	TGTGCCAGCAGTGAACAGACAGCCTCAAACACCATATATTTT
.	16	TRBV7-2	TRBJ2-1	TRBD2	CASSLKSLAGGGEQFF	TGTGCCAGCAGCTTAAAGAGCCTAGCGGGGGGTGGTGAGCAGTTCTTC
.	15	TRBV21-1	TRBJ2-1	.	CASGAREDWDNEQFF	TGTGCCAGCGGCGCTCGGGAGGATTGGGACAATGAGCAGTTCTTC
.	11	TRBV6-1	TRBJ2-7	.	CASSALYEQYF	TGTGCCAGCAGTGCCCTGTACGAGCAGTACTTC
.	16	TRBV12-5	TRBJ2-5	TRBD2	CASGSGTSGGWETQYF	TGTGCTAGTGGTTCCGGGACTAGCGGGGGCTGGGAGACCCAGTACTTC